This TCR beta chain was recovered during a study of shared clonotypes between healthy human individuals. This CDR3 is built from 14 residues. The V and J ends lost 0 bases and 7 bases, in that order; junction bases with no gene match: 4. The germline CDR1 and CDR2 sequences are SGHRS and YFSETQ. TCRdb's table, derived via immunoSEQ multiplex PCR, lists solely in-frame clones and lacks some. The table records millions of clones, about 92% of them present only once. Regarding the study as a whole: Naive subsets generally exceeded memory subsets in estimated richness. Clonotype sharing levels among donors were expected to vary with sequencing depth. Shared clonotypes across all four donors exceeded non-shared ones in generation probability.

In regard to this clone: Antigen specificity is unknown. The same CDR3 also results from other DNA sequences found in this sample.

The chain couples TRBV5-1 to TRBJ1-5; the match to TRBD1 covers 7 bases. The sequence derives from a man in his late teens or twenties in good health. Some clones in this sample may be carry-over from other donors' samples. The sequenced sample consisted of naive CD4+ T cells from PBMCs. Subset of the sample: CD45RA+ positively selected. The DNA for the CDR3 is TGCGCCAGCAGCTTGGACAGGGGAGGCCAGCCCCAGCATTTT. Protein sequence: CASSLDRGGQPQHF.